This paragraph covers one T cell receptor beta chain sequence. Its antigen is still unknown. The source of the sample is a study of long-term antiretroviral therapy in people with HIV. The study's findings and limits: Post-ART, diversity grew, though it stayed under transplant donor control levels.

Run at survey level, the immunoSEQ assay was version v3.0. The method was immunoSEQ multiplex PCR; TCRdb's version includes in-frame clones alone and lacks a portion of them. This sample carries 20,000 to 30,000 clones, approximately 80% of them seen once, and the ten largest clones take roughly 2.4%. Sequenced material: unsorted PBMCs, taken 3 years after starting antiretroviral therapy. This TCR was sampled from a man aged 50 or older with HIV.

Here the CDR3 reads CASSKEKKGGTNEKLFF. The DNA for the CDR3 is TGTGCCAGCAGCAAAGAGAAGAAGGGGGGGACTAATGAAAAACTGTTTTTT. The gene calls are TRBV21-1 and TRBJ1-4. TRBV21-1 is a pseudogene segment. The CDR3 consists of 17 residues.